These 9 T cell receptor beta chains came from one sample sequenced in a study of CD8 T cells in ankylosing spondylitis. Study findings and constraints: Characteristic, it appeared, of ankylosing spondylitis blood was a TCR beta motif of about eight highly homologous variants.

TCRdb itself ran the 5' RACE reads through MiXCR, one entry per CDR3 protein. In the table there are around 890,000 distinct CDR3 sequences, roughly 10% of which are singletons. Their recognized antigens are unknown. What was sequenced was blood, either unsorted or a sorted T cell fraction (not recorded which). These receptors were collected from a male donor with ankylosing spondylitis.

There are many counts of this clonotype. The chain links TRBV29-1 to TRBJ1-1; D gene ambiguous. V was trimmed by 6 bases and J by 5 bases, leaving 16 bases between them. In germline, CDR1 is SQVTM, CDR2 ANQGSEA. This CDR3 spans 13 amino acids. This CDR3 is CSVGTVWETEAFF. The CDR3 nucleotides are TGCAGCGTCGGAACGGTTTGGGAGACTGAAGCTTTCTTT.

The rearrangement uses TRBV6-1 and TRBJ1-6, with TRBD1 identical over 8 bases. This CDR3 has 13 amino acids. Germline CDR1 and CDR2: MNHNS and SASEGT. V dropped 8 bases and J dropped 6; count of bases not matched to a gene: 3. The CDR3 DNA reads TGTGCCAGCGGCAGGGGGCTTAATTCACCCCTCCACTTT. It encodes CASGRGLNSPLHF.

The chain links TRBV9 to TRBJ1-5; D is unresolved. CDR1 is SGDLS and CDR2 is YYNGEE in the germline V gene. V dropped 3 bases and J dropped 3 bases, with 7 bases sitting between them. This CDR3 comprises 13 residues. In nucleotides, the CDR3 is TGTGCCAGCAGCGCGGTCCTCAATCAGCCCCAGCATTTT. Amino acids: CASSAVLNQPQHF. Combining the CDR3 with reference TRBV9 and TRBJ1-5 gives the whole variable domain DSGVTQTPKHLITATGQRVTLRCSPRSGDLSVYWYQQSLDQGLQFLIQYYNGEERAKGNILERFSAQQFPDLHSELNLSSLELGDSALYFCASSAVLNQPQHFGDGTRLSIL.

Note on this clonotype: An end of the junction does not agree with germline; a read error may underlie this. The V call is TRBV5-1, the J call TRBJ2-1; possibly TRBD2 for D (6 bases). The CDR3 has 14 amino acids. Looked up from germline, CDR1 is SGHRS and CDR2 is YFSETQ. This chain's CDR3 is CASSWETSLREQLF. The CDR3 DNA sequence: TGCGCCAGCAGCTGGGAAACTAGCTTAAGGGAGCAGCTCTTC.

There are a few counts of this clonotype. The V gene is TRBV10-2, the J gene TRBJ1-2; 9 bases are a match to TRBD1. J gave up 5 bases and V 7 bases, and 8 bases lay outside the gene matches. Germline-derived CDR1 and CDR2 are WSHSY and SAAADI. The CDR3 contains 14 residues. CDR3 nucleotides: TGCGCCAGCAACCCGGACAGGGGAGGGTATGGCTACACCTTC. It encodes CASNPDRGGYGYTF.

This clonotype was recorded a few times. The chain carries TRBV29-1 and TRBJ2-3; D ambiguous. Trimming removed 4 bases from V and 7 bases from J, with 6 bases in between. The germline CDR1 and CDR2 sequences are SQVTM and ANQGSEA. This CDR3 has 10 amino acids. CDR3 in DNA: TGCAGCGTTGGTGACTATACGCAGTATTTT. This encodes CSVGDYTQYF.

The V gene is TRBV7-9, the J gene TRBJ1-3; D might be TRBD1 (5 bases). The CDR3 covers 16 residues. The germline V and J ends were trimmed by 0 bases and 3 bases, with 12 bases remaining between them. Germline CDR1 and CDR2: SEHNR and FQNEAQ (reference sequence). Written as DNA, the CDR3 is TGTGCCAGCAGCTTAGCAGCAGGGTATATTGGAAACACCATATATTTT. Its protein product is CASSLAAGYIGNTIYF.

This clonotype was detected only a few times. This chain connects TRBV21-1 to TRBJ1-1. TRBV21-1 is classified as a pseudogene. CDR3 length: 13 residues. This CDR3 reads CASRRPGGAEAFF. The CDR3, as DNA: TGTGCCAGCAGGAGGCCTGGCGGGGCTGAAGCTTTCTTT.

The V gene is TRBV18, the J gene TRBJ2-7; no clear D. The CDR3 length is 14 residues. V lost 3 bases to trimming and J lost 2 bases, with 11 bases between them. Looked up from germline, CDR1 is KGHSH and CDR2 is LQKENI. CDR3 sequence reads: CASSPAQPAYEQYF. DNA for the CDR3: TGTGCCAGCTCACCTGCCCAACCCGCCTACGAGCAGTACTTC.